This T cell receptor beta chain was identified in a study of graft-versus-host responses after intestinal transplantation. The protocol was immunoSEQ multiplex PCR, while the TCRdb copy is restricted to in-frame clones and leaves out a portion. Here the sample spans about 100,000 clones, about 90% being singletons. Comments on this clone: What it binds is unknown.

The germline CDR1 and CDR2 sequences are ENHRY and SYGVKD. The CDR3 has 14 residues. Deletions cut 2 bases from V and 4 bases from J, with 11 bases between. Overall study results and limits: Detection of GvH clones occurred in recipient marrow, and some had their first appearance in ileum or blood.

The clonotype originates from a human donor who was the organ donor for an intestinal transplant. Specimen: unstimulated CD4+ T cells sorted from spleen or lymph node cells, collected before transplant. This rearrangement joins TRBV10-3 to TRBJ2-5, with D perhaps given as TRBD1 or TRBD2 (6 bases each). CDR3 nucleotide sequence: TGTGCCATCAGTGAGACCAGGGGAGGAGAGACCCAGTACTTC. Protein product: CAISETRGGETQYF.